Here is one T cell receptor beta chain with its context. The sample is drawn from a study of OX40 agonist ivuxolimab in advanced cancers. TCRdb keeps only in-frame clones here, not all; method: immunoSEQ multiplex PCR. The sample gives fewer than 95,000 clones, 75% to 90% of which show up once; over 7% is in the top ten. The sequence came from an adult with an advanced solid tumor such as melanoma, head and neck, liver or kidney cancer. This specimen consisted of CD4+ or CD8+ T cells sorted from blood, obtained in a trial of the OX40 agonist ivuxolimab.

Here the CDR3 reads CASGGEGRFF. CDR3 DNA: TGTGCCAGCGGGGGAGAAGGCCGGTTCTTC. The chain is built from TRBV2 and TRBJ2-1; D tentatively fits TRBD1 or TRBD2 (5 bases each). Germline CDR1 and CDR2: SNHLY and FYNNEI. This CDR3 region has 10 residues. Trimming removed 8 bases at V and 15 bases at J, with 14 bases between.